Each of the 21 T cell receptor beta chains below was sequenced from the same sample in a study of blood T cell repertoires in COVID-19 (dated by TCRdb to the early 2020s). Libraries were constructed by the immunoSEQ multiplex PCR assay. TCRdb took this table from immuneACCESS and kept in-frame rearrangements with V and J called. Such tables lack part of the clones; where checked against another copy, unresolved V genes explain under half of the gap, and the rest is unexplained. This sample holds tens of thousands of clones; 85% to 90% were observed only once. Under 8.5% of the sample is in the top ten clones. The sequenced material came from peripheral blood. Receptors were obtained from a human donor with active COVID-19. The donor label of this sample is uncertain.

V is TRBV28 and J is TRBJ2-7; 8 bases line up with TRBD1. CDR3 length equals 15 residues. Germline V CDR1 and CDR2: MDHEN, SYDVKM. Trimming cost V 7 bases and J 2 bases; bases outside gene matches: 10. CDR3 loop: CASTIRGTGAYEQYF. In DNA, the CDR3 is TGTGCCAGCACCATAAGGGGGACAGGCGCCTACGAGCAGTACTTC.

This clone was observed a few times. The rearrangement joins TRBV6-5 to TRBJ2-6, with D possibly TRBD1 on 6 matching bases. The CDR3 has 15 amino acids. Germline loops: CDR1 MNHEY, CDR2 SVGAGI. Trimming removed 7 bases from V and 2 bases from J, with 12 bases in between. CDR3: CASTPDSPGANVLTF. The CDR3 DNA reads TGTGCCAGCACACCGGACAGCCCTGGGGCCAACGTCCTGACTTTC.

The chain uses TRBV7-3 and TRBJ2-6, with 7 bases identical to TRBD1. The J segment lost 2 bases and the V segment lost 5 bases, leaving 3 bases of the junction unmatched. There are 15 residues in the CDR3. Germline-derived CDR1 and CDR2 are SGHTA and FQGTGA. The CDR3 DNA is TGTGCCAGCAGCCTGGGACAGACTGGGGCCAACGTCCTGACTTTC. This sequence encodes CASSLGQTGANVLTF.

The rearrangement uses TRBV24-1 and TRBJ2-2; D remains unclear. V was shortened by 7 bases and J by 2 bases, with 4 bases between the two germline ends. Germline CDR1 is KGHDR and CDR2 is SFDVKD. This CDR3 is built from 12 residues. The CDR3 DNA reads as TGTGCCACCAGGGGCAACACCGGGGAGCTGTTTTTT. Amino acids: CATRGNTGELFF.

The chain couples TRBV7-9 to TRBJ1-1, with a tentative D call TRBD1 (6 bases). The length of the CDR3 is 13 residues. Deletions cut 5 bases from V and 1 base from J, with 8 bases between. The germline V gene has CDR1 SEHNR and CDR2 FQNEAQ (reference sequence). Here the CDR3 reads CASSAQGNTEAFF. As DNA, the CDR3 is TGTGCCAGCAGCGCACAGGGGAACACTGAAGCTTTCTTT.

As for this clone: The junction differs from germline at one of its ends, possibly a read error. The genes are TRBV7-2 and TRBJ1-2, with TRBD1 matching 9 bases. CDR1 and CDR2 (germline): SGHTA, FQGNSA. CDR3 size: 13 residues. The CDR3 coding sequence is TGTGCCAGCAGCTTAAAGTCCCGGGACAGGGAGGCCTTC. Amino acids: CASSLKSRDREAF.

V and J are TRBV20-1 and TRBJ1-4; D remains ambiguous. The CDR3 runs 11 residues. V was trimmed by 5 bases and J by 8 bases, leaving 9 bases between them. CDR1 is DFQATT, CDR2 SNEGSKA, per germline (reference sequence). CDR3 DNA: TGCAGTGCTCTGTATGAGGAAAAACTGTTTTTT. Protein sequence: CSALYEEKLFF.

In the case of this clone: A junction boundary mismatches the germline segment, possibly from a read error. The J gene is TRBJ2-1, the V gene TRBV6-5; TRBD2 matches at 12 bases. CDR1 and CDR2 (germline): MNHEY, SVGAGI. The CDR3 sequence is 15 residues long. CDR3 amino acids: CACRLAGAPYNEQFF. CDR3 coding DNA: TGTGCCTGCAGACTAGCGGGGGCGCCCTACAATGAGCAGTTCTTC.

This chain uses TRBV9 with TRBJ1-1; possibly TRBD1 for D (6 bases). Trimming cost V 4 bases and J 1 base, with 11 bases left between them. Germline CDR1 reads SGDLS; CDR2 reads YYNGEE. The CDR3 runs 14 residues. The DNA of the CDR3 is TGTGCCAGCAGCCTGACAGGAGCGAACACTGAAGCTTTCTTT. Translated: CASSLTGANTEAFF. The entire variable domain, with the rest obtained from reference TRBV9 and TRBJ1-1, is as follows: DSGVTQTPKHLITATGQRVTLRCSPRSGDLSVYWYQQSLDQGLQFLIQYYNGEERAKGNILERFSAQQFPDLHSELNLSSLELGDSALYFCASSLTGANTEAFFGQGTRLTVV.

V usage is TRBV18 and J usage is TRBJ1-5; TRBD1 matches 12 bases. This CDR3 is built from 18 residues. V lost 4 bases, J lost 2 bases, and 9 bases stayed unmatched. Germline V gene lookup returns CDR1 KGHSH and CDR2 LQKENI. CDR3 amino acids: CASSQFGTGGVGNQPQHF. The CDR3 coding sequence is TGTGCCAGCTCACAATTTGGGACAGGGGGCGTGGGCAATCAGCCCCAGCATTTT. The full variable domain, in which reference TRBV18 and TRBJ1-5 provide the parts outside the CDR3, is NAGVMQNPRHLVRRRGQEARLRCSPMKGHSHVYWYRQLPEEGLKFMVYLQKENIIDESGMPKERFSAEFPKEGPSILRIQQVVRGDSAAYFCASSQFGTGGVGNQPQHFGDGTRLSIL.

This clone has more than one count but fewer than ten. The chain is built from TRBV20-1 and TRBJ2-1; D gene uncertain. The CDR3 loop spans 14 amino acids. In germline, CDR1 is DFQATT, CDR2 SNEGSKA (reference sequence). With 3 bases removed from V and 3 bases from J, the gap between germline ends came to 12 bases. The CDR3 spells CSASHYRHYNEQFF. In nucleotides, the CDR3 is TGCAGTGCTAGTCACTACCGTCACTACAATGAGCAGTTCTTC.

V gene TRBV19 combines with J gene TRBJ1-5; a weak D match, TRBD1 (6 bases). Germline V gives CDR1 LNHDA, CDR2 SQIVND (reference sequence). The CDR3 runs 14 residues. Trimming took off 6 bases at V and 7 bases at J, with 16 bases between the two ends. The CDR3 loop is CASRTTGYYQPQHF. CDR3 DNA sequence: TGTGCCAGTAGAACTACAGGGTACTACCAGCCCCAGCATTTT.

The chain couples TRBV30 to TRBJ1-1, with 7 bases lining up with TRBD1. The CDR3 has 13 amino acids. The germline V gene encodes CDR1 GTSNPN and CDR2 SVGIG (reference sequence). The junction had 2 bases not matched to a gene; V was cut back by 0 bases and J by 4 bases. The CDR3 here is CAWSVQGPTEAFF. CDR3 coding DNA: TGTGCCTGGAGTGTACAGGGGCCCACTGAAGCTTTCTTT.

The chain uses TRBV15 and TRBJ2-7, with TRBD1 matching 8 bases. CDR1 is LNHNV, CDR2 YYDKDF, per germline (reference sequence). V trimming: 4 bases; J trimming: 4 bases; junction bases outside the gene matches: 9. CDR3 length: 15 residues. The CDR3 nucleotides read TGTGCCACCAGCACGAAGCGGACAGGGTGGTACGAGCAGTACTTC. Translation: CATSTKRTGWYEQYF.

V gene TRBV6-5 combines with J gene TRBJ1-5; D might be TRBD1 (5 bases). The CDR3 covers 12 residues. Germline V gene data show CDR1 as MNHEY and CDR2 as SVGAGI. The V and J ends lost 6 bases and 2 bases respectively, with 5 bases between them. The CDR3 loop reads CASRGGNQPQHF. The CDR3 DNA follows: TGTGCCAGCAGAGGGGGCAATCAGCCCCAGCATTTT.

This chain joins TRBV10-1 and TRBJ1-5; maybe TRBD1 (5 bases). Between the trimmed V and J ends, which lost 8 bases and 5 bases, there was a span of 10 bases. Germline values: CDR1 WNHNN, CDR2 SYGVQD (reference sequence). The CDR3 is 12 amino acids. CDR3 loop: CASPQGDQPQHF. CDR3 sequence (DNA): TGCGCCAGCCCTCAAGGGGATCAGCCCCAGCATTTT.

The chain couples TRBV6-5 to TRBJ2-2, with unresolved D. The CDR3 sequence is 14 residues long. Germline CDR1 reads MNHEY; CDR2 reads SVGAGI. V gave up 3 bases and J gave up 5 bases, with 10 bases separating them. CDR3 bases: TGTGCCAGCAGTTATGGGCGATTGACCGGGGAGCTGTTTTTT. Amino acid sequence: CASSYGRLTGELFF.

The chain carries TRBV2 and TRBJ2-7, with TRBD1 identical over 7 bases. The CDR3 totals 14 residues. Germline V gene sequence: CDR1 SNHLY, CDR2 FYNNEI. V lost 1 base to trimming and J lost 4 bases; unmatched junction nucleotides: 4. The CDR3 protein is CASSEVGTVYEQYF. CDR3 bases: TGTGCCAGCAGTGAAGTAGGGACAGTGTACGAGCAGTACTTC.

This rearrangement joins TRBV29-1 to TRBJ1-6, with TRBD1 identical over 7 bases. Trimming took 7 bases from V and 4 from J; bases not matched to a gene: 4. Germline CDR1 reads SQVTM; CDR2 reads ANQGSEA. The CDR3 totals 13 residues. CDR3 in DNA: TGCAGCGCCAGACAGGGTTATAATTCACCCCTCCACTTT. Protein: CSARQGYNSPLHF.

This chain uses TRBV28 with TRBJ2-7; D is unclear. V was shortened by 3 bases and J by 1 base, with 10 bases between the two germline ends. CDR1 and CDR2 (germline): MDHEN, SYDVKM. The CDR3 runs to 14 residues. Written as DNA, the CDR3 is TGTGCCAGCAGTTTGGTGTGGCAGTCCTACGAGCAGTACTTC. Translation: CASSLVWQSYEQYF.

V is TRBV20-1 and J is TRBJ2-3; 9 nucleotides match TRBD2. The CDR3 is made up of 14 amino acids. V was pared by 3 bases and J by 3 bases, with 4 bases of the junction left unmatched. Germline V gene data show CDR1 as DFQATT and CDR2 as SNEGSKA (reference sequence). The CDR3 nucleotides are TGCAGTGCTAGTACGGCGGGGGGGACAGATACGCAGTATTTT. It codes for CSASTAGGTDTQYF.